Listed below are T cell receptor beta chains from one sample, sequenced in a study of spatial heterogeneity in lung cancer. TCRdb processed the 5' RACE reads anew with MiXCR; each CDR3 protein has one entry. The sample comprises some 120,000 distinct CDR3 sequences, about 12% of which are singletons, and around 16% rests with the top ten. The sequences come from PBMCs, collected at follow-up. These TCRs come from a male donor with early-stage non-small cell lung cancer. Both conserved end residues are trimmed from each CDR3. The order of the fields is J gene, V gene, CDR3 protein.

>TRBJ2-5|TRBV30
AWNVGGRGETQY
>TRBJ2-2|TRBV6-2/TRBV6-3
ASSYPWQGFDTGELF
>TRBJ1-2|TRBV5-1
ASSLGQPGPHGYT
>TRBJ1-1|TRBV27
ANPDRTKKAF
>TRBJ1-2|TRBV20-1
SAVSGPYGYT
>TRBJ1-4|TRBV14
ASSLVTGPNEKLF
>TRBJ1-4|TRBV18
ASSPSVEKLF
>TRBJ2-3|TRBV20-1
SAKGTSGGDTQY
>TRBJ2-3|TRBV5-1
ASSLGGRTDTQY
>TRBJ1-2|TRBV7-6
ASSPVVGSYGYT
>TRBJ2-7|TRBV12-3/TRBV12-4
ASTQGAGGTSNEQY
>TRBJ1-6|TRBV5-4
ASSLDRGSLSYNSPLH
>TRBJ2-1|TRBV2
ASRRDTWGNEQF
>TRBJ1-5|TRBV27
ASSPQLYQPQH
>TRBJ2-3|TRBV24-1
ATSDPWSGTQY
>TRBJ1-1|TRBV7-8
ASSFTGGKAF
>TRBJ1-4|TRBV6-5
ASSYAGGGEKLF
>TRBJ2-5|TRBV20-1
SARDSKGRQETQY
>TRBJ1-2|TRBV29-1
SVEAGTGGAGYT
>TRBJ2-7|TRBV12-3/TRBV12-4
ASRTGLRYEQY
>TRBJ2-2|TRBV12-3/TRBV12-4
ASSLGTSVRTGELF
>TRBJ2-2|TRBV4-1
ASSQVGTGYTGELF
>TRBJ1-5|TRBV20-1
SASFRTDPGGPQH
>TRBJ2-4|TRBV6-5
ASSNYREGAKNIQY
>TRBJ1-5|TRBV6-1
ASSGGQLRGQPQH
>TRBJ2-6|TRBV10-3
AIRGANVLT
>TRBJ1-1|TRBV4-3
ASSRGQGFTDTEAF
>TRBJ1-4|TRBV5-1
ASSLAARPNEKLF
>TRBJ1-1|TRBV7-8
ASSFVEDTEAF
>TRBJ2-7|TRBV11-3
ASSDIGRRSLSHEQY
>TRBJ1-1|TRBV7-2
ASATGGTMNTEAF
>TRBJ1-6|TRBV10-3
AIKGQGVSPLH
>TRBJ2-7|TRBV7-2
ASSPSGARSYEQY
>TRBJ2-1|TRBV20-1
SASLRRAGNEQF
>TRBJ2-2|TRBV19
ASSMLYSSNTGELF
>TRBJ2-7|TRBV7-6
ASSLGTGKSYEQY
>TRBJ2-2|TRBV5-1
ASDVGANTGELF
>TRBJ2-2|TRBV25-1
ASNVGNTGELF
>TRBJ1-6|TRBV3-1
ASSLQTGVNSPLH
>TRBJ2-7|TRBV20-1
SARRAIMGTVYYEQY
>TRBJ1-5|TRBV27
ASSLNGQGADSNQPQH
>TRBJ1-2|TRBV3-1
ASSQIQGSGYT